This entry lists 8 T cell receptor beta chains sequenced from one sample in a study of blood T cell repertoires in COVID-19. Measured with immunoSEQ multiplex PCR; TCRdb has only the in-frame clones, and not every one. The profile shows about 140,000 clones, more than 70% of them singletons. Material: peripheral blood. Receptor source: an older woman with acute or convalescent COVID-19.

The chain carries TRBV28 and TRBJ2-7, with D possibly matching TRBD2 (5 bases). The germline V gene has CDR1 MDHEN and CDR2 SYDVKM. Trimming cost V 5 bases and J 4 bases, with 9 bases left between them. The CDR3 spans 12 residues. CDR3: CASSLEGYEQYF. CDR3 nucleotide sequence: TGTGCCAGCAGTCTAGAGGGATACGAGCAGTACTTC.

This chain links TRBV7-2 with TRBJ2-2, with D maybe TRBD2 (7 bases). Trimming left V 2 bases short and J 13 bases short, with 14 bases between. Germline V gene data show CDR1 as SGHTA and CDR2 as FQGNSA. This CDR3 region has 13 residues. CDR3 sequence: CASSLKGGQSLFF. Here the CDR3 DNA reads TGTGCCAGCAGCTTAAAGGGGGGGCAGTCGCTGTTTTTT.

This clone was recorded only once. This chain links TRBV19 with TRBJ2-3, with D perhaps matching TRBD1 (6 bases). The CDR3 has 15 amino acids. Germline V CDR1 and CDR2: LNHDA, SQIVND (reference sequence). V lost 5 bases to trimming and J lost 1 base, with 13 bases between them. CDR3 coding DNA: TGTGCCAGTAGTCCCAGGGGTAGGGGCACAGATACGCAGTATTTT. This encodes CASSPRGRGTDTQYF.

The chain is built from TRBV4-3 and TRBJ1-5, with no clear D. CDR3 length: 15 amino acids. CDR1 is LGHNA, CDR2 YSLEER, per germline. With 0 bases removed from V and 2 bases from J, the gap between germline ends came to 8 bases. CDR3 in amino acids: CASSQDPGGNQPQHF. CDR3 in DNA: TGCGCCAGCAGCCAAGATCCGGGAGGCAATCAGCCCCAGCATTTT.

A single count supports this clone. The chain uses TRBV24-1 and TRBJ2-7; D is perhaps TRBD1 (6 bases). The CDR3 spans 15 residues. In germline, CDR1 is KGHDR, CDR2 SFDVKD. V was shortened by 3 bases and J by 6 bases, with 17 bases between the two germline ends. In nucleotides, the CDR3 is TGTGCCACCAGTGATCGCACACAGGGTCGGGGCGAGCAGTACTTC. Translated: CATSDRTQGRGEQYF.

The chain employs TRBV18 and TRBJ2-2, with a tentative D call TRBD2 (6 bases). This CDR3 has 18 amino acids. Germline V gene data show CDR1 as KGHSH and CDR2 as LQKENI. V shed 3 bases and J shed 0 bases, with 17 bases lying between them. CDR3 DNA: TGTGCCAGCTCACCGAGTTACACGGGGGTGTCGAACACCGGGGAGCTGTTTTTT. Its protein product is CASSPSYTGVSNTGELFF.

The chain joins TRBV9 to TRBJ2-1, with 7 bases fitting TRBD1. Unmatched junction bases numbered 5, after V lost 4 bases and J lost 1 base. Germline lookup yields CDR1 SGDLS and CDR2 YYNGEE. The CDR3 has 15 residues. CDR3 DNA sequence: TGTGCCAGCAGCCTCAGGACAGGATCCTACAATGAGCAGTTCTTC. It codes for CASSLRTGSYNEQFF.

The chain uses TRBV11-3 and TRBJ1-1; D is ambiguous. The V gene's germline CDR1 is SGHNT and CDR2 YENEEA. This CDR3 contains 14 residues. V shed 2 bases and J shed 0 bases, with 7 bases lying between them. The CDR3 loop reads CASSLYNMNTEAFF. The CDR3 nucleotides read TGTGCCAGCAGCTTATACAACATGAACACTGAAGCTTTCTTT.